One and the same sample provided the 2 T cell receptor beta chains below, sequenced in a study of T cell repertoires in cytomegalovirus infection. Their recognized antigens are unknown. A single record per CDR3 protein comes from TCRdb applying MiXCR to the reads. The table has about 700,000 distinct CDR3 sequences, 30% to 40% seen once. Source: cultured PBMCs, taken from culture after CMV antigen stimulation. The receptor source for this set is a human donor in good health (CMV status not recorded). Some clones in this sample may be carry-over from other donors' samples.

The sample holds one count of this clonotype. CDR3 sequence (DNA): TGTGCCAGCAGCGATAACAGGGTGACTGAAGCTTTCTTT. It specifies CASSDNRVTEAFF. The V gene is TRBV2, the J gene TRBJ1-1; the D gene is possibly TRBD1 (6 bases). The germline V gene has CDR1 SNHLY and CDR2 FYNNEI. This CDR3 is 13 amino acids long. V was clipped by 6 bases and J by 5 bases, with 13 bases between them.

Notes on this clonotype: A much bigger clone sits one base away, suggesting this may be a read error. V gene TRBV7-2 combines with J gene TRBJ2-3; D is undetermined. The V end lost 3 bases, the J end lost 0 bases, and 10 bases lay between the germline ends. Germline assignment: CDR1 SGHTA and CDR2 FQGNSA. The CDR3 has 15 amino acids. The CDR3 here is CTSSFVPSSTDTQYF. CDR3 nucleotide sequence: TGTACCAGCAGCTTTGTGCCTTCTAGCACAGATACGCAGTATTTT.